The clone carrying this TCR beta chain was seen more than once but under ten times. The data are from a study of blood T cell repertoires in COVID-19. TCRdb keeps only in-frame clones here, not all; method: immunoSEQ multiplex PCR. The sample consists of under 200,000 clones, about 80% of them appearing once. This TCR was sampled from a man between 70 and 80 years old with active or convalescent COVID-19. What was sequenced was peripheral blood.

The CDR3 sequence: CASSGLSSYNSPLHF. The CDR3 DNA reads TGTGCCAGCAGTGGACTGAGCTCCTATAATTCACCCCTCCACTTT. This chain uses TRBV5-8 with TRBJ1-6; D gene ambiguous. Trimming shortened V by 5 bases and J by 0 bases, and 9 bases separated the two germline ends. Germline lookup yields CDR1 SGHTS and CDR2 YDEGEE. There are 15 residues in the CDR3.